This TCR beta chain derives from a study of regulatory T cells in long-lasting Graves disease. There are many counts of this clonotype. Time point reported: newly diagnosed GD, antithyroid drugs for less than 3 months. With RNA extracted from PBMCs as input, the TCR library was made. Relying on iRepertoire HTBI primers and Arm-PCR of CDR3 regions, the team built TCR beta libraries. TCRdb called the multiplex PCR reads again in MiXCR, with one record for every CDR3 protein. In the table there are some 200,000 distinct CDR3 sequences, around a fifth of which are singletons. The germline V gene has CDR1 LGHDT and CDR2 YNNKEL (reference sequence). This CDR3 comprises 19 residues. The V and J ends lost 0 bases and 2 bases respectively, with 23 bases between them. These data were also filed under a second study, of T cells in Graves' hyperthyroidism and ophthalmopathy.

V gene TRBV3-1 combines with J gene TRBJ2-7; weak D call: TRBD1 (6 bases). Sequences were derived from peripheral blood mononuclear cells (PBMCs), sampled at new diagnosis, from a patient treated with antithyroid drugs. The TCR originated in a woman between 25 and 40 years old with Graves disease. This CDR3 reads CASSQDSFWDITQPYEQYF. CDR3 bases: TGTGCCAGCAGCCAAGATTCGTTTTGGGACATCACCCAGCCCTACGAGCAGTACTTC.